The 7 T cell receptor beta chains listed next were all sequenced from one sample in a study of T-cell reconstitution after alpha-beta-depleted transplantation in children. The TCRbeta library was prepared with unique molecular identifiers. TCRdb recomputed calls from the PCR reads with MiXCR, one row per CDR3 protein. The repertoire includes more than 150,000 distinct CDR3 sequences, around 6.8% of them detected once, and 3% sits in the top ten. This specimen consisted of PBMCs from the stem cell graft donor, obtained from the stem cell graft. Source of these receptors: a human donor who donated a stem cell graft to a child with Wiskott-Aldrich syndrome.

This clonotype was seen repeatedly, ten times or more. The chain carries TRBV6-5 and TRBJ2-5; 9 bases map to TRBD2. This CDR3 is 15 amino acids long. The V gene's germline CDR1 is MNHEY and CDR2 SVGAGI. V lost 3 bases and J lost 5; bases outside the gene matches: 7. The CDR3 nucleotides are TGTGCCAGCAGTTATTTGCGGGGGGGAGCGGAGACCCAGTACTTC. Translation: CASSYLRGGAETQYF.

This clonotype occurred a few times. The CDR3 region is CASSRTSGASSYEQYF. CDR3 sequence (DNA): TGTGCCAGCAGTCGGACTAGCGGGGCGAGCTCCTACGAGCAGTACTTC. This sequence joins TRBV6-1 and TRBJ2-7; TRBD2 matches 12 bases. With 5 bases clipped from V and 0 bases from J, the junction kept 5 bases outside the gene matches. This CDR3 contains 16 residues. Germline lookup yields CDR1 MNHNS and CDR2 SASEGT.

At least ten counts were recorded for this clonotype. The V call is TRBV14, the J call TRBJ2-1; tentatively, D is TRBD1 or TRBD2 (6 bases each). Germline V gives CDR1 SGHDN, CDR2 FVKESK. Trimming cost V 1 base and J 10 bases, with 20 bases left between them. This CDR3 is built from 16 residues. This chain's CDR3 is CASSQVRAGDWSEQFF. In DNA, the CDR3 is TGTGCCAGCAGCCAAGTTCGGGCAGGGGACTGGTCGGAGCAGTTCTTC.

The chain couples TRBV20-1 to TRBJ2-1, with D unclear. CDR1 is DFQATT and CDR2 is SNEGSKA in the germline V gene (reference sequence). This CDR3 contains 11 residues. Trimming removed 5 bases at V and 10 bases at J, with 12 bases between. The CDR3 DNA sequence: TGCAGTGCTCCCAGGCTTGGCGAGCAGTTCTTC. Translating gives CSAPRLGEQFF.

The genes are TRBV12-3 or TRBV12-4 and TRBJ1-1; D gene ambiguous. Between the trimmed V and J ends, which lost 6 bases and 1 base, there was a span of 9 bases. There are 13 residues in the CDR3. The CDR3 region is CASSLIQNTEAFF. In nucleotides, the CDR3 is TGTGCCAGCAGCTTAATACAGAACACTGAAGCTTTCTTT.

This clonotype was recorded many times. V is TRBV5-1 and J is TRBJ2-2; the match to TRBD2 covers 8 bases. There are 13 residues in the CDR3. With V trimmed by 4 bases and J by 6 bases, 2 bases remained unmatched. Per the germline V gene, CDR1 is SGHRS and CDR2 is YFSETQ. CDR3 in amino acids: CASSPGGAGELFF. The CDR3, as DNA: TGCGCCAGCAGCCCGGGGGGGGCCGGGGAGCTGTTTTTT.

This clonotype showed up many times. The J gene is TRBJ1-1, the V gene TRBV3-1; no reliable D call. The germline CDR1 and CDR2 sequences are LGHDT and YNNKEL (reference sequence). The CDR3 covers 13 residues. Trimming cost V 1 base and J 12 bases, with 15 bases left between them. DNA of the CDR3: TGTGCCAGCAGCCAAGGGGCAGGCCCTGATACTTTCTTT. Its protein product is CASSQGAGPDTFF.